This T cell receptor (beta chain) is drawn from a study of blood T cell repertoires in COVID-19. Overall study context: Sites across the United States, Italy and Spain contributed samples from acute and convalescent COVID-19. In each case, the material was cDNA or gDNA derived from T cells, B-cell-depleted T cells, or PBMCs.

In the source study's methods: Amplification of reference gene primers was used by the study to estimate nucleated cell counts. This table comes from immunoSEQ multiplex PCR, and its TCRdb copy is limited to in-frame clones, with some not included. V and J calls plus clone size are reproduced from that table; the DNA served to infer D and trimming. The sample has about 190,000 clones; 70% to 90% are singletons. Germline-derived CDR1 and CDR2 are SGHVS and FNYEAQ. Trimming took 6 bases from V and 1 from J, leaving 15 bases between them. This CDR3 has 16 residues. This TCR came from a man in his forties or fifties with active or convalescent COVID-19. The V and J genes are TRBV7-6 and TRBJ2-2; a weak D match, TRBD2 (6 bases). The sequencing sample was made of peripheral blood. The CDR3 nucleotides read TGTGCCAGCAGTTCCGGAGGGTTAATGAACACCGGGGAGCTGTTTTTT. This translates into CASSSGGLMNTGELFF.